This TCR beta chain was sequenced in a study of CD8 T cells in ankylosing spondylitis. One entry per CDR3 protein, called by TCRdb with MiXCR from the 5' RACE reads. The top ten clones hold approximately 12% of a sample with about 36,000 distinct CDR3 sequences, 6% of them seen once. The CDR3 loop spans 15 amino acids. Trimming took 5 bases from V and 1 from J, leaving 13 bases between them. CDR1 and CDR2 from the germline V gene are SEHNR and FQNEAQ (reference sequence). Concerning this clonotype: Its antigen is as yet unknown.

Overall study results and limits: For ankylosing spondylitis blood, a TCR beta motif of about 8 highly homologous variants appeared characteristic. Significantly higher representation of disease-linked clones was reported for matched ankylosing spondylitis synovial fluid.

Sample: blood, either unsorted or a sorted T cell fraction (not recorded which). The clonotype originates from a male donor with ankylosing spondylitis or in good health (not recorded which). The chain is built from TRBV7-9 and TRBJ2-3; D is possibly TRBD1 or TRBD2 (5 bases each). The CDR3 sequence: CASSPEGWGTDTQYF. DNA of the CDR3: TGTGCCAGCAGCCCAGAGGGGTGGGGCACAGATACGCAGTATTTT.